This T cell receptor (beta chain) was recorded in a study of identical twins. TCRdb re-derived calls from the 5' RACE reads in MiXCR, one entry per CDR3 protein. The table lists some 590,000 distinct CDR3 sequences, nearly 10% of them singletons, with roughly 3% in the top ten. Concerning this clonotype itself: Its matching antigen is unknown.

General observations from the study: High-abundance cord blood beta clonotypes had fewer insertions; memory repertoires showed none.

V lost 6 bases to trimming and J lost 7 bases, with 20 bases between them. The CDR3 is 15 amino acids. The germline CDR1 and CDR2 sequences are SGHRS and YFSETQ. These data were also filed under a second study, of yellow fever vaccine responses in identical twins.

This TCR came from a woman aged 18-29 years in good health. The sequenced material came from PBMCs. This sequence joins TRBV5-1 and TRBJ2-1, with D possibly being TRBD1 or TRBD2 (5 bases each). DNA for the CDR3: TGCGCCAGCACCACGGGGACGGCTCTGATGAATGAGCAGTTCTTC. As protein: CASTTGTALMNEQFF.